These T cell receptor beta chains were read from a single sample in a study of blood T cell repertoires in COVID-19. Produced via immunoSEQ multiplex PCR; TCRdb's table is partial and in-frame only. The sample lists almost 250,000 clones; more than 85% were seen once. Sequenced input: PBMCs or T cells enriched from blood (not recorded which). These receptors originate from a woman aged 30 to 39 who had recovered from COVID-19. CDR3s include the opening cysteine and the closing phenylalanine or tryptophan. A D gene is named only where the DNA matches it firmly. Clone size is shown for a subset of rows, as once, few, many or a class of expanded clone.

>.|TRBV3-1/TRBV3-2|TRBJ1-2|.
CASSPPQPTGGVSYGYTF
TGTGCCAGCAGCCCCCCACAACCGACCGGGGGGGTAAGCTATGGCTACACCTTC
>.|TRBV28|TRBJ1-5|TRBD1
CASNPFQGARQPQHF
TGTGCCAGCAACCCCTTTCAGGGGGCTAGGCAGCCCCAGCATTTT
>.|TRBV7-2|TRBJ1-2|TRBD1
CASSSGTGEYYGYTF
TGTGCCAGCAGCTCCGGAACAGGGGAATACTATGGCTACACCTTC
>.|TRBV5-1|TRBJ2-1|TRBD1
CASSLYRDRYNEQFF
TGCGCCAGCAGCTTGTATCGGGACAGGTACAATGAGCAGTTCTTC
>once|TRBV27|TRBJ1-2|TRBD1
CASSFRQGVGYTF
TGTGCCAGCAGTTTTCGACAGGGGGTTGGCTACACCTTC
>.|TRBV4-1|TRBJ2-6|TRBD1
CASSPTEGTVGANVLTF
TGCGCCAGCAGCCCCACAGAGGGGACAGTTGGGGCCAACGTCCTGACTTTC
>.|TRBV5-8|TRBJ2-7|TRBD1
CASSIRDREYF
TGTGCCAGCAGCATCCGGGACAGGGAGTACTTC
>.|TRBV4-2|TRBJ1-1|.
CASSRLVRPNTEAFF
TGTGCCAGCAGCCGATTGGTCAGGCCGAACACTGAAGCTTTCTTT
>.|TRBV28|TRBJ1-2|TRBD1
CASSRDRDGYTF
TGTGCCAGCAGCCGGGACAGGGACGGCTACACCTTC
>.|TRBV12-3/TRBV12-4|TRBJ1-2|TRBD1
CASSPTGDFGYTF
TGTGCCAGCAGTCCAACAGGGGATTTTGGCTACACCTTC
>.|TRBV19|TRBJ1-6|.
CASSDYGGKGSPLHF
TGTGCCAGTAGTGATTATGGGGGCAAGGGCTCACCCCTCCACTTT
>.|TRBV7-3|TRBJ2-5|.
CASSSQGQETQYF
TGTGCCAGCAGCTCTCAGGGTCAAGAGACCCAGTACTTC
>.|TRBV11-2|TRBJ1-2|.
CASSLAPVHGYTF
TGTGCCAGCAGCTTAGCTCCGGTGCATGGCTACACCTTC
>once|TRBV6-5|TRBJ1-2|.
CASSYGPGYGYTF
TGTGCCAGCAGTTACGGGCCTGGCTATGGCTACACCTTC
>.|TRBV7-9|TRBJ2-7|.
CASSLGSYEQYF
TGTGCCAGCAGCTTAGGCAGCTACGAGCAGTACTTC
>.|TRBV20-1|TRBJ2-5|.
CSAETKETQYF
TGCAGTGCTGAAACAAAAGAGACCCAGTACTTC
>.|TRBV28|TRBJ1-2|.
CASSRGGEDYGYTF
TGTGCCAGCAGTCGGGGTGGGGAGGACTATGGCTACACCTTC
>.|TRBV19|TRBJ1-1|.
CASKIKGGSSGTEAFF
TGTGCCAGCAAAATTAAGGGGGGGAGTTCGGGCACTGAAGCTTTCTTT
>.|TRBV30|TRBJ1-2|.
CAWIVEYGYTF
TGTGCCTGGATAGTAGAGTATGGCTACACCTTC
>.|TRBV27|TRBJ1-6|.
CASSLSTAKYNSPLHF
TGTGCCAGCAGTTTATCGACAGCCAAGTATAATTCACCCCTCCACTTT
>.|TRBV27|TRBJ2-1|TRBD1
CASRDDRVPYNEQFF
TGTGCCAGCAGGGACGACAGGGTGCCCTACAATGAGCAGTTCTTC
>.|TRBV28|TRBJ1-2|.
CASSLGGSGESYGYTF
TGTGCCAGCAGTTTAGGGGGCTCCGGGGAAAGCTATGGCTACACCTTC
>.|TRBV30|TRBJ1-2|.
CAWAPLRGGGYTF
TGTGCCTGGGCCCCCTTGAGGGGAGGTGGCTACACCTTC
>.|TRBV4-3|TRBJ1-3|.
CASSQDRAQARGLRDIYF
TGCGCCAGCAGCCAAGATAGAGCCCAGGCTAGGGGTCTTAGGGACATATATTTT
>few|TRBV5-1|TRBJ1-2|.
CASSPGGVFGYGYTF
TGCGCCAGCAGCCCCGGGGGGGTCTTCGGCTATGGCTACACCTTC
>.|TRBV4-1|TRBJ1-5|.
CASSQDAWQKINQPQHF
TGCGCCAGCAGCCAAGATGCTTGGCAGAAGATCAATCAGCCCCAGCATTTT
>.|TRBV28|TRBJ1-2|.
CASSLRTRKANYGYTF
TGTGCCAGCAGTTTAAGGACACGGAAAGCTAACTATGGCTACACCTTC
>.|TRBV7-2|TRBJ1-4|TRBD1
CASSPTGGTGREKLFF
TGTGCCAGCAGCCCCACGGGAGGGACAGGGCGAGAAAAACTGTTTTTT
>.|TRBV18|TRBJ1-1|TRBD1
CASSPAGGGQAFF
TGTGCCAGCTCACCCGCAGGGGGCGGGCAAGCTTTCTTT
>few|TRBV5-1|TRBJ2-1|.
CASSQGTNNEQFF
TGCGCCAGCAGTCAGGGGACCAACAATGAGCAGTTCTTC
>.|TRBV28|TRBJ1-1|.
CASSLPQGNEAFF
TGTGCCAGCAGTTTACCACAGGGAAATGAAGCTTTCTTT
>.|TRBV7-2|TRBJ1-2|TRBD1
CASSLGTGSYYGYTF
TGTGCCAGCAGCTTAGGGACAGGGAGCTACTATGGCTACACCTTC
>.|TRBV10-3|TRBJ2-4|TRBD1
CAISDGQGASKNIQYF
TGTGCCATCAGCGACGGACAGGGGGCATCCAAAAACATTCAGTACTTC
>.|TRBV5-1|TRBJ2-7|.
CASSLAVSRDFSYEQYF
TGCGCCAGCAGCTTGGCTGTGTCCCGGGACTTTTCCTACGAGCAGTACTTC
>.|TRBV12-3/TRBV12-4|TRBJ1-1|TRBD1
CASSSRTGRAFF
TGTGCCAGCAGCTCCAGGACAGGACGAGCTTTCTTT
>.|TRBV14|TRBJ1-1|TRBD1
CASSIRQGGNAAFF
TGTGCCAGCAGCATTCGACAGGGGGGCAACGCGGCTTTCTTT
>.|TRBV7-2|TRBJ1-1|.
CASSLVGRGNTEAFF
TGTGCCAGCAGCTTAGTGGGGCGGGGGAACACTGAAGCTTTCTTT
>.|TRBV20-1|TRBJ2-1|.
CSAPRRNEQFF
TGCAGTGCACCGAGGAGGAATGAGCAGTTCTTC
>once|TRBV9|TRBJ2-1|.
CASSVGVVAPYNEQFF
TGTGCCAGCAGCGTAGGGGTAGTAGCCCCCTACAATGAGCAGTTCTTC
>few|TRBV10-3|TRBJ2-5|.
CAIGQIEETQYF
TGTGCCATCGGACAGATAGAAGAGACCCAGTACTTC
>.|TRBV6-5|TRBJ2-7|.
CASTPSAAGSYEQYF
TGTGCCAGCACTCCCTCTGCCGCGGGTTCCTACGAGCAGTACTTC
>once|TRBV27|TRBJ2-5|TRBD2
CASSPALAGIAVPGETQYF
TGTGCCAGCAGTCCTGCGCTAGCGGGAATAGCCGTCCCTGGAGAGACCCAGTACTTC